The entry below gives a single T cell receptor beta chain sequence along with its context. Its matching antigen is unknown. Its ends do not fully match the called genes, so a read error is possible. Some clones are missing from TCRdb's copy, which holds only in-frame ones; the method was immunoSEQ multiplex PCR. Of around 140,000 clones listed, approximately 91% are singletons. These data are taken from a study of T cell responses to AZD1222 COVID-19 vaccine. Findings and caveats of the study: Vaccination with two AZD1222 doses was followed by a rise in Spike-specific TCR breadth and depth. Repertoire samples came only from after the peak T cell response. The number of AZD1222 recipients seropositive at baseline was only five or six.

The V gene's germline CDR1 is SGHTA and CDR2 FQGNSA. This CDR3 has 12 amino acids. Sequenced here: peripheral blood, sampled 28 days after the second AZD1222 dose. This TCR came from an adult who received the AZD1222 COVID-19 vaccine. The chain recombines TRBV7-2 with TRBJ1-2, with TRBD1 matching over 9 bases. CDR3 region: CASSSDRGAPSF. For the CDR3, the DNA is TGTGCCAGCAGCTCGGACAGGGGAGCCCCATCCTTC.